The entry below describes one T cell receptor (beta chain). This clonotype has just a few counts. Its antigen is currently not known. Per-base qualities were not stored, and no clone one base away is much larger. The data derive from a study of T-cell memory formation after mild COVID-19 (dated by TCRdb to the early 2020s). About the study as a whole: TCR sequence clusters from the two donors were largely donor specific. Longitudinal TCRalpha and TCRbeta repertoire sequencing tracked T-cell clones expanding and contracting after mild COVID-19 in a couple of donors. Two young, previously healthy adult volunteers made up the cohort, one male and one female. The investigation overall reported the following: Contracting CD4+ clones were found mainly in CM and EM memory subsets, while CD8+ clones were enriched in EMRA. The detection of some responding clones in pre-infection memory suggests that pre-existing cross-reactive memory T cells joined the SARS-CoV-2 response. Whether the second-wave clones peaking on day 37 were SARS-CoV-2 specific was not confirmed. The study covered only a couple of mild cases, and larger cohorts including severe cases with pre-infection samples were considered necessary. Clones contracting from day 15 to 85 had balanced CD4/CD8 phenotypes, while a second wave expanding from day 15 to 37 was biased towards CD4+.

Ficoll-Paque density gradient centrifugation was used to isolate PBMCs. This sample was sequenced with an Illumina NovaSeq 6000. Using 5'RACE with constant-segment primers, TCRalpha and TCRbeta cDNA libraries were constructed, with sample barcodes and unique molecular identifiers added in the process. RNA was extracted from every sample with Trizol reagent. Library amplification was performed in two PCR steps, and a second sample barcode and Illumina TruSeq adapters were introduced in the second step. Sequencing of libraries was performed on an Illumina NovaSeq with 2 x 150 bp paired-end reads. The study's own analysis went as follows. Demultiplexing of reads and collapsing into UMI-guided consensus sequences were performed with migec v1.2.7. Using mixcr v2.1.11, the UMI consensuses were aligned to TRA and TRB V and J templates and assembled into clonotypes. Expanded or contracted clonotypes were those called significant by both edgeR and NoisET, with noise models trained on biological replicates. For edgeR calls, the thresholds were a false discovery rate-adjusted p below 0.01 and a log2 fold-change of 1. As an exploratory analysis of dynamics, PCA with hierarchical clustering was applied to max-normalized trajectories of the 1000 most abundant clonotypes. Separately sequenced CD4+ and CD8+ repertoires were used to assign the CD4 or CD8 phenotype of responding clones. TCRdb redid the processing of the public reads, applying fastp at Q25 and MiXCR, and retained in-frame beta chains. Entries are consolidated by CDR3 protein sequence, retaining the most common genes and DNA. TCRdb, not the authors, supplied the V and J calls. This sample lists 190,000 or so distinct CDR3 sequences; about 20% were detected once. The ten largest clones represent under 25% of the sample.

V has 1 base trimmed and J has 4 bases trimmed; junction bases matching no gene number 10. The CDR3 runs 17 residues from the cysteine to the phenylalanine. The sequence is cut down to CDR3 DNA, 51 bases in frame from base 1. The germline V gene specifies SGHVS as CDR1 and FNYEAQ as CDR2. The TCR was taken from an adult woman who had mild COVID-19 (a few samples of this study predate the infection). The sample titles of this study are shuffled in the database, so cell type and time point are left out; the donor was told from shared clones. The sample consisted of PBMCs or a T cell subset sorted from them (not recorded which). Rearrangement joined TRBV7-6 to TRBJ2-7; 10 nucleotides in the junction match TRBD2. The DNA is as follows: TGTGCCAGCAGCTTAGTCCCCAGCGGGGGGGTCGGGTACGAGCAGTACTTC. Its product reads: CASSLVPSGGVGYEQYF.